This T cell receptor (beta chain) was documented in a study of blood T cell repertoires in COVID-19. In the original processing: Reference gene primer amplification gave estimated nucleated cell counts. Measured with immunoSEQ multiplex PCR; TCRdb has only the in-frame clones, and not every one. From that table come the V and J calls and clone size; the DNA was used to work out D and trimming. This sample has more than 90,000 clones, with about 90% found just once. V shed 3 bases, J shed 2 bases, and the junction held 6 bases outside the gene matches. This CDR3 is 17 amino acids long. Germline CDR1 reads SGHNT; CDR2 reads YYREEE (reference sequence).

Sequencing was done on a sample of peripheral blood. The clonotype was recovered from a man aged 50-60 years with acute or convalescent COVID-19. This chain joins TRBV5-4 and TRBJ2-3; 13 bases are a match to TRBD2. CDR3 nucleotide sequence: TGTGCCAGCAGCTCCCGACTAGCGGGGGGATCCACAGATACGCAGTATTTT. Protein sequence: CASSSRLAGGSTDTQYF.